The text below deals with one T cell receptor beta chain. What it binds is unknown. The CDR3 has 16 residues. Trimming at V came to 5 bases and at J to 0 bases, leaving 7 bases not matched to a gene. The germline V gene encodes CDR1 SEHNR and CDR2 FQNEAQ (reference sequence). These data belong to a study of cytomegalovirus exposure and HLA in healthy donors. Study-wide background: Earlier findings included about 120 million unique TCR beta sequences obtained from 150 million to 200 million T cells. Findings of the study overall: Researchers reported that three CMV-associated chains were confirmed in vitro as CMV antigen-specific. An ancestry cluster, one associated with Asian ancestry, reportedly showed fewer N-insertions than the roughly 700-donor mean in a later analysis.

PCR used 60 Vbeta primers and 13 Jbeta primers. The protocol was immunoSEQ multiplex PCR, while the TCRdb copy is restricted to in-frame clones and leaves out a portion. Of about 140,000 clones listed, 75% to 80% are singletons. This receptor was obtained from a woman aged 18-29 years in good health and CMV-seropositive. J is TRBJ2-3 and V is TRBV7-9; TRBD2 matches at 8 bases. The sequenced material came from PBMCs. The CDR3 loop is CASSPGGGPSTDTQYF. DNA for the CDR3: TGTGCCAGCAGCCCAGGCGGGGGGCCTAGCACAGATACGCAGTATTTT. The entire variable domain, with the rest obtained from reference TRBV7-9 and TRBJ2-3, is as follows: DTGVSQNPRHKITKRGQNVTFRCDPISEHNRLYWYRQTLGQGPEFLTYFQNEAQLEKSRLLSDRFSAERPKGSFSTLEIQRTEQGDSAMYLCASSPGGGPSTDTQYFGPGTRLTVL.